This T cell receptor (beta chain) was sequenced in a study of shared clonotypes between healthy human individuals. V was trimmed by 7 bases and J by 5 bases, leaving 15 bases between them. This CDR3 comprises 14 residues. Germline V gene lookup returns CDR1 MNHNS and CDR2 SASEGT. Repertoires were generated with immunoSEQ multiplex PCR, while TCRdb's copy carries only in-frame clones and drops some. The table includes about 1.1 million clones, more than 75% detected once. The chain has TRBV6-1 and TRBJ2-1; possibly TRBD2 for D (5 bases). This receptor was identified in a man younger than 35 in good health. Some clones in this sample may be carry-over from other donors' samples. Material: memory CD4+ T cells from PBMCs. Documented subset: CD45RA-negative fraction. The chain's CDR3 is CASMPTGSHNEQFF. As DNA, the CDR3 is TGTGCCAGCATGCCAACGGGGAGTCACAATGAGCAGTTCTTC.